A single sample gave rise to the 22 T cell receptor beta chains below, sequenced in a study of CD8+ T cells in alopecia areata. As to treatment: oral pan-JAK inhibitor, 5-10 mg twice daily. Extracted from the samples, RNA was reverse transcribed into cDNA to serve as the sequencing template. Only in-frame clones appear in the TCRdb table, and some are missing; sequencing was by immunoSEQ multiplex PCR. This repertoire shows around 200,000 clones, roughly 53% found once; its top ten account for 11%. The sample in question was CD8+ T cells sorted from blood, obtained at week 24, from a patient treated with tofacitinib. These receptors came from a human donor with alopecia areata.

V gene TRBV2 combines with J gene TRBJ2-7, with D uncertain. Germline CDR1 reads SNHLY; CDR2 reads FYNNEI. CDR3 length: 11 amino acids. V was clipped by 11 bases and J by 4 bases, with 12 bases between them. The CDR3 DNA reads TGTGCCGGCTCAGACGGGTACGAGCAGTACTTC. It translates to CAGSDGYEQYF.

The V gene is TRBV30, the J gene TRBJ1-2; D remains ambiguous. CDR1 and CDR2 from the germline V gene are GTSNPN and SVGIG (reference sequence). V was cut by 1 base and J by 8 bases, with 8 bases left in between. The CDR3 has 11 amino acids. In nucleotides, the CDR3 is TGTGCCTGGAGTGGAGGTCGGGGCTACACCTTC. It codes for CAWSGGRGYTF.

This chain connects TRBV29-1 to TRBJ1-1; tentative D call: TRBD1 (6 bases). V was pared by 6 bases and J by 0 bases, with 17 bases between. This CDR3 region has 15 residues. Germline V gene lookup returns CDR1 SQVTM and CDR2 ANQGSEA. In DNA form, the CDR3 reads TGCAGCGTCCTCATTGAACAGGGTTTGAACACTGAAGCTTTCTTT. Encoded protein: CSVLIEQGLNTEAFF.

Comment on this clone: This CDR3 is also generated by other DNA sequences in the sample. This chain joins TRBV30 and TRBJ1-5; unclear D gene. V shed 2 bases and J shed 3 bases, with 8 bases lying between them. This CDR3 has 13 amino acids. Germline V gene lookup returns CDR1 GTSNPN and CDR2 SVGIG (reference sequence). DNA for the CDR3: TGTGCCTGGAGTCCCGACAACAATCAGCCCCAGCATTTT. It encodes CAWSPDNNQPQHF.

The genes are TRBV6-6 and TRBJ2-7; perhaps TRBD1 as D (5 bases). The germline V gene has CDR1 MNHNY and CDR2 SVGAGI (reference sequence). This CDR3 has 14 amino acids. Trimming pared 2 bases from V and 2 bases from J, leaving 10 bases between. As DNA, the CDR3 is TGTGCCAGCAGTTACCCTGACAGACCCTACGAGCAGTACTTC. Translated: CASSYPDRPYEQYF.

This sequence joins TRBV4-3 and TRBJ1-2; D perhaps matches TRBD1 (5 bases). Germline V gene lookup returns CDR1 LGHNA and CDR2 YSLEER. Trimming stripped 0 bases from V and 4 bases from J, with 12 bases between. The CDR3 is made up of 15 amino acids. The CDR3 DNA sequence: TGCGCCAGCAGCCAAGAGGAGTCAGGGTCCTATGGCTACACCTTC. As protein: CASSQEESGSYGYTF.

This rearrangement joins TRBV27 to TRBJ2-1, with 9 bases lining up with TRBD2. Germline V CDR1 and CDR2: MNHEY, SMNVEV (reference sequence). Trimming removed 5 bases from V and 2 bases from J; junction bases left unmatched: 7. The length of the CDR3 is 16 residues. CDR3 amino acids: CASSTGRGGAYNEQFF. The CDR3 coding sequence is TGTGCCAGCAGTACGGGGCGCGGGGGGGCCTACAATGAGCAGTTCTTC.

CDR3 coding DNA: TGTGCCTGGACTCCCGGGACTAGCGTCGACGAGCAGTACTTC. Its translation: CAWTPGTSVDEQYF. The chain is built from TRBV30 and TRBJ2-7, with 10 positions matching TRBD2. The CDR3 spans 14 residues. Germline V CDR1 and CDR2: GTSNPN, SVGIG (reference sequence). V was pared by 4 bases and J by 5 bases, with 8 bases of the junction left unmatched.

This clone was counted a single time. V usage is TRBV5-1 and J usage is TRBJ1-5; D gene ambiguous. Deletions cut 3 bases from V and 4 bases from J, with 14 bases between. Per germline, CDR1 SGHRS and CDR2 YFSETQ. The CDR3 is 15 residues long. CDR3 in amino acids: CASSSSEKLNQPQHF. CDR3 sequence (DNA): TGCGCCAGCAGCTCAAGCGAGAAACTTAATCAGCCCCAGCATTTT.

This clone was seen only a few times. The J gene is TRBJ1-1, the V gene TRBV14, with a tentative D call TRBD1 (6 bases). The V gene lost 5 bases and the J gene lost 6 bases, with 13 bases spanning the gap. The germline V gene has CDR1 SGHDN and CDR2 FVKESK. The CDR3 is 13 residues long. In DNA form, the CDR3 reads TGTGCCAGCAGCTTAGGGGGGCGATCTGAAGCTTTCTTT. Encoded protein: CASSLGGRSEAFF.

V gene TRBV2 combines with J gene TRBJ2-7; 10 bases match TRBD1. Germline lookup yields CDR1 SNHLY and CDR2 FYNNEI. Trimming cost V 6 bases and J 3 bases; bases outside gene matches: 11. The CDR3 totals 16 residues. This chain's CDR3 is CASSASRDRGGYEQYF. CDR3 sequence (DNA): TGTGCCAGCAGCGCTTCTAGGGACAGGGGTGGCTACGAGCAGTACTTC. Full variable domain (rest looked up from reference TRBV2 and TRBJ2-7): EPEVTQTPSHQVTQMGQEVILRCVPISNHLYFYWYRQILGQKVEFLVSFYNNEISEKSEIFDDQFSVERPDGSNFTLKIRSTKLEDSAMYFCASSASRDRGGYEQYFGPGTRLTVT.

The chain combines TRBV9 with TRBJ2-3, with 7 nucleotides matching TRBD2. Trimming cost V 7 bases and J 0 bases; bases outside gene matches: 2. The length of the CDR3 is 13 residues. Looked up from germline, CDR1 is SGDLS and CDR2 is YYNGEE. For the CDR3, the DNA is TGTGCCAGCCAGCGGGGTAGCACAGATACGCAGTATTTT. This translates into CASQRGSTDTQYF.

This rearrangement joins TRBV7-2 to TRBJ2-7; D unresolved. V lost 0 bases and J lost 6, with 6 bases in between. CDR1 and CDR2 (germline): SGHTA, FQGNSA. The CDR3 is 12 amino acids. CDR3: CASSLAPAEQYF. DNA of the CDR3: TGTGCCAGCAGCTTAGCCCCAGCCGAGCAGTACTTC.

About this clone itself: Other DNA sequences in the sample encode the same CDR3. The CDR3 nucleotides read TGTGCCAGCAGCTTAACTAGCGGGGGGGCCGATACGCAGTATTTT. This gives the protein CASSLTSGGADTQYF. This chain joins TRBV7-9 and TRBJ2-3, with 13 bases identical to TRBD2. The germline CDR1 and CDR2 sequences are SEHNR and FQNEAQ (reference sequence). CDR3 size: 15 residues. With 2 bases clipped from V and 6 bases from J, the junction kept 2 bases outside the gene matches.

This clone was counted only a few times. The chain combines TRBV30 with TRBJ2-7, with D perhaps matching TRBD1 (6 bases). The V gene lost 2 bases and the J gene lost 2 bases, with 16 bases spanning the gap. In germline, CDR1 is GTSNPN, CDR2 SVGIG (reference sequence). The CDR3 sequence is 15 residues long. In nucleotides, the CDR3 is TGTGCCTGGAGTCCCACGGACAGCCCGCCCTACGAGCAGTACTTC. Translated: CAWSPTDSPPYEQYF.

The genes are TRBV11-2 and TRBJ2-3; 7 bases match TRBD1. V lost 1 base, J lost 2 bases, and 3 bases stayed unmatched. The CDR3 contains 15 residues. The V gene's germline CDR1 is SGHAT and CDR2 FQNNGV. CDR3 coding DNA: TGTGCCAGCAGCTTAGTACAGGGGATCACAGATACGCAGTATTTT. Its translation: CASSLVQGITDTQYF. Drawing the rest from reference TRBV11-2 and TRBJ2-3, the complete variable domain is EAGVAQSPRYKIIEKRQSVAFWCNPISGHATLYWYQQILGQGPKLLIQFQNNGVVDDSQLPKDRFSAERLKGVDSTLKIQPAKLEDSAVYLCASSLVQGITDTQYFGPGTRLTVL.

This chain joins TRBV5-4 and TRBJ2-7; weak D call: TRBD2 (6 bases). With 3 bases removed from V and 2 bases from J, the gap between germline ends came to 15 bases. Per the germline V gene, CDR1 is SGHNT and CDR2 is YYREEE (reference sequence). The CDR3 loop spans 15 amino acids. The CDR3 loop is CASSSGVGGTYEQYF. CDR3 sequence (DNA): TGTGCCAGCAGCTCGGGGGTCGGGGGTACCTACGAGCAGTACTTC.

The chain recombines TRBV4-3 with TRBJ2-4, with D tentatively TRBD2 (6 bases). Germline CDR1 and CDR2: LGHNA and YSLEER. V lost 1 base and J 9 bases, leaving 16 bases between the germline ends. This CDR3 contains 15 residues. The CDR3 region has the DNA TGCGCCAGCAGCCAAGCTTCCGGGACTGATTCCATTCAGTACTTC. Translated, it gives CASSQASGTDSIQYF.

This clone was seen more than once but under ten times. The genes are TRBV18 and TRBJ2-7, with D unclear. V lost 2 bases and J 1 base, leaving 9 bases between the germline ends. Germline lookup yields CDR1 KGHSH and CDR2 LQKENI. This CDR3 region has 14 residues. CDR3 nucleotide sequence: TGTGCCAGCTCACCAACGACACCGTCCTACGAGCAGTACTTC. It is translated as CASSPTTPSYEQYF.

This clone was counted between two and nine times. The chain recombines TRBV25-1 with TRBJ2-1; D call uncertain. Looked up from germline, CDR1 is MGHDK and CDR2 is SYGVNS. Between the trimmed V and J ends, which lost 3 bases and 8 bases, there was a span of 5 bases. The CDR3 has 11 residues. The CDR3 region is CASSEAHEQFF. The CDR3 coding sequence is TGTGCCAGCAGTGAGGCACATGAGCAGTTCTTC.

The rearrangement uses TRBV6-5 and TRBJ2-1, with D unclear. Per the germline V gene, CDR1 is MNHEY and CDR2 is SVGAGI. V lost 4 bases, J lost 7 bases, and 11 bases lay in between. CDR3 length equals 13 residues. The CDR3 is CASSSPELNEQFF. The CDR3 bases are TGTGCCAGCAGTTCGCCTGAGTTAAATGAGCAGTTCTTC.

This chain links TRBV10-3 with TRBJ1-2; no clear D. Germline V gives CDR1 ENHRY, CDR2 SYGVKD. Deletions cut 9 bases from V and 3 bases from J, with 8 bases between. The length of the CDR3 is 11 residues. CDR3 region: CAIRRDYGYTF. The CDR3 DNA reads as TGTGCCATACGGCGGGACTATGGCTACACCTTC.